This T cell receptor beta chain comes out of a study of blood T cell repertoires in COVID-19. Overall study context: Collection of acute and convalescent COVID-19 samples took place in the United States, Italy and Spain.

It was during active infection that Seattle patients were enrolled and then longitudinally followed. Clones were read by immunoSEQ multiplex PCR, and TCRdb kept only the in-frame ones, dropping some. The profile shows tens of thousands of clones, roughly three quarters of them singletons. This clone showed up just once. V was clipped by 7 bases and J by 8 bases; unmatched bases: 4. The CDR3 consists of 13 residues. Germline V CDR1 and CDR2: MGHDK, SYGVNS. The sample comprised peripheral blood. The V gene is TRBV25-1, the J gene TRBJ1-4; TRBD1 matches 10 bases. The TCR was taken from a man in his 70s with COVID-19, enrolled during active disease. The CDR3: CASTRQGAEKLFF. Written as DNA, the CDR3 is TGTGCCAGCACACGACAGGGGGCCGAAAAACTGTTTTTT.